The 28 T cell receptor beta chains given below trace back to one sample, sequenced in a study of T cells after yellow fever vaccination (dated by TCRdb to about 2019). Read against the paper, the sample's treatment or condition label means: live attenuated yellow fever vaccine strain. The library was produced with 5' RACE. Sequencer: Illumina NovaSeq 6000. In TCRdb, the public reads were trimmed at Q25 with fastp and aligned with MiXCR, with productive beta chains retained. Each CDR3 protein gets just one entry, which takes the most common genes and DNA from the rows behind it. Within this sample are approximately 150,000 distinct CDR3 sequences, with around 9.7% of them counted one time only. The biggest ten clones account for 35% to 40% of the sample. Here the sequenced sample was CD8+ T cells sorted from PBMCs, taken 45 days after the yellow fever booster vaccination. Receptors originate from a man aged 18 to 35 who received the YFV17D yellow fever vaccine.

The table lists this clonotype with many counts. The chain joins TRBV2 to TRBJ1-1; D is undetermined. The V and J ends lost 3 bases and 5 bases respectively, with 13 bases between them. The CDR3 extends over 14 amino acids. Germline CDR1 SNHLY, CDR2 FYNNEI. CDR3 DNA sequence: TGTGCCAGCAGTGAGAGCAGTGTGGGGACTGAAGCTTTCTTT. Its protein is CASSESSVGTEAFF.

This clonotype was detected only a few times. The chain links TRBV11-2 to TRBJ2-2; 7 bases fit TRBD2. J gave up 3 bases and V 5 bases, and 12 bases lay outside the gene matches. From germline, CDR1 is SGHAT and CDR2 FQNNGV. CDR3 length equals 17 residues. CDR3 sequence reads: CASSPDGGLTDTGELFF. CDR3 DNA sequence: TGTGCCAGCAGCCCGGACGGGGGACTAACGGACACCGGGGAGCTGTTTTTT.

This clonotype was observed a few times. This rearrangement joins TRBV5-5 to TRBJ2-4; 9 nucleotides agree with TRBD1. Germline CDR1 is SGHKS and CDR2 is YYEKEE (reference sequence). This CDR3 is 15 amino acids long. Losses at the gene ends were 6 bases for V and 4 bases for J; bases not matched to a gene: 8. The CDR3 nucleotides are TGTGCCAGCACCGAAACAGGGGGCGGAAAAAACATTCAGTACTTC. Translation: CASTETGGGKNIQYF.

This chain joins TRBV9 and TRBJ2-3; 9 bases are a match to TRBD2. CDR1 and CDR2 (germline): SGDLS, YYNGEE. Trimming cost V 7 bases and J 6 bases; bases outside gene matches: 3. This CDR3 has 12 residues. The CDR3 sequence is CASGTSRDTQYF. CDR3 DNA sequence: TGTGCCAGCGGGACTAGCAGGGATACGCAGTATTTT.

To note about this clonotype: A read error may explain this, as a much larger clone is one base away. The chain joins TRBV11-3 to TRBJ2-1, with D tentatively TRBD2 (5 bases). Trimming took 3 bases from V and 0 from J, leaving 9 bases between them. Per germline, CDR1 SGHNT and CDR2 YENEEA. The CDR3 loop spans 15 amino acids. The CDR3 DNA is TGTGCCAGCAGCTTGCCGGGGAGCTCCTACAATGAGCAGTTCTTC. Protein: CASSLPGSSYNEQFF.

The rearrangement uses TRBV14 and TRBJ1-1; tentatively, D is TRBD1 (5 bases). CDR3 length: 15 amino acids. The germline V gene encodes CDR1 SGHDN and CDR2 FVKESK. Trimming cost V 0 bases and J 4 bases, with 12 bases left between them. The CDR3 loop reads CASSQDRVFGTEAFF. The CDR3 nucleotides are TGTGCCAGCAGCCAAGACAGGGTTTTTGGCACTGAAGCTTTCTTT.

The sample holds a few counts of this clonotype. The rearrangement links TRBV7-9 to TRBJ1-4; D might be TRBD1 (5 bases). V dropped 5 bases and J dropped 5 bases, with 18 bases sitting between them. CDR1 SEHNR and CDR2 FQNEAQ come from the germline V gene (reference sequence). The CDR3 spans 16 residues. The CDR3 spells CASSARDSVTNEKLFF. The CDR3 DNA reads TGTGCCAGCAGCGCCAGGGATAGTGTCACCAATGAAAAACTGTTTTTT.

This clonotype was counted many times. CDR3 in amino acids: CSVATANTGELFF. Here the CDR3 DNA reads TGCAGCGTTGCCACAGCTAACACCGGGGAGCTGTTTTTT. V is TRBV29-1 and J is TRBJ2-2; D is uncertain. V shed 4 bases and J shed 2 bases, with 8 bases lying between them. In germline, CDR1 is SQVTM, CDR2 ANQGSEA. This CDR3 has 13 residues.

This clonotype was picked up a small number of times. CDR3 in amino acids: CASSVAGAPEGYTF. CDR3 sequence (DNA): TGTGCCAGCAGTGTCGCAGGGGCCCCTGAAGGCTACACCTTC. The V and J genes are TRBV25-1 and TRBJ1-2, with D possibly TRBD1 on 6 matching bases. Germline V gives CDR1 MGHDK, CDR2 SYGVNS. The CDR3 spans 14 residues. With 4 bases removed from V and 8 bases from J, the gap between germline ends came to 17 bases.

CDR3 sequence reads: CASRPPGLNTEAFF. The CDR3, as DNA: TGTGCCAGCAGACCCCCCGGTCTGAACACTGAAGCTTTCTTT. The V call is TRBV5-4, the J call TRBJ1-1; D remains ambiguous. The V end was cut by 5 bases, the J end by 0 bases, with 11 bases between. The germline CDR1 and CDR2 sequences are SGHNT and YYREEE (reference sequence). CDR3 length: 14 residues.

This clonotype appeared a few times. The chain recombines TRBV27 with TRBJ2-1, with TRBD1 as a possible D gene (6 bases). V lost 3 bases and J 2 bases, leaving 14 bases between the germline ends. This CDR3 region has 16 residues. Germline V gene data show CDR1 as MNHEY and CDR2 as SMNVEV (reference sequence). This CDR3 is CASSFLTGMAYNEQFF. For the CDR3, the DNA is TGTGCCAGCAGTTTCCTGACAGGTATGGCCTACAATGAGCAGTTCTTC.

The chain combines TRBV12-3 or TRBV12-4 with TRBJ1-1; TRBD1 might be the D (6 bases). CDR3 length: 14 residues. The ends were cut back, 6 bases at V and 5 bases at J, with 16 bases in the middle. This CDR3 reads CASRRQAPETEAFF. The CDR3 DNA is TGTGCCAGCAGGAGACAGGCCCCGGAAACTGAAGCTTTCTTT.

This clonotype has a handful of counts. The chain combines TRBV11-2 with TRBJ2-1; D is unresolved. This CDR3 is built from 12 residues. Germline loops: CDR1 SGHAT, CDR2 FQNNGV. V was pared by 1 base and J by 8 bases, with 6 bases between. For the CDR3, the DNA is TGTGCCAGCAGCTTAGCCCCCCATGAGCAGTTCTTC. This sequence encodes CASSLAPHEQFF.

Worth noting for this clonotype: A read error is possible here, since a much larger clone lies one base away. The J gene is TRBJ2-5, the V gene TRBV5-1; D gene unclear. The V end lost 2 bases, the J end lost 5 bases, and 13 bases lay between the germline ends. The CDR3 is 14 residues long. Germline CDR1 is SGHRS and CDR2 is YFSETQ. CDR3 residues: CASSFRMRMETQYF. The CDR3 nucleotides are TGCGCCAGCAGCTTCCGTATGAGGATGGAGACCCAGTACTTC.

This clonotype was found many times. V is TRBV5-1 and J is TRBJ2-7; D might be TRBD2 (5 bases). The germline CDR1 and CDR2 sequences are SGHRS and YFSETQ. This CDR3 is built from 15 residues. Trimming removed 4 bases from V and 6 bases from J, with 20 bases in between. CDR3 region: CASSVYPDLRGEQYF. The CDR3 DNA is TGCGCCAGCAGCGTGTACCCGGACCTCCGGGGCGAGCAGTACTTC. Filled out from reference TRBV5-1 and TRBJ2-7, the complete variable domain reads KAGVTQTPRYLIKTRGQQVTLSCSPISGHRSVSWYQQTPGQGLQFLFEYFSETQRNKGNFPGRFSGRQFSNSRSEMNVSTLELGDSALYLCASSVYPDLRGEQYFGPGTRLTVT.

This rearrangement joins TRBV5-6 to TRBJ2-7; unclear D gene. Per germline, CDR1 SGHDT and CDR2 YYEEEE. Trimming removed 5 bases from V and 7 bases from J, with 10 bases in between. The CDR3 has 11 residues. The CDR3 loop is CASRSVGEQYF. CDR3 DNA: TGTGCCAGCAGAAGCGTGGGGGAGCAGTACTTC.

V and J are TRBV14 and TRBJ2-3, with D possibly matching TRBD1 (6 bases). With 4 bases removed from V and 4 bases from J, the gap between germline ends came to 18 bases. This CDR3 is built from 16 residues. Germline V gene lookup returns CDR1 SGHDN and CDR2 FVKESK. The CDR3 region has the DNA TGTGCCAGCAGCCCTCTCCAGGGGATGGTTGCAGATACGCAGTATTTT. This encodes CASSPLQGMVADTQYF.

The chain joins TRBV28 to TRBJ1-6; possible D gene TRBD1, 5 bases. Trimming took off 5 bases at V and 15 bases at J, with 17 bases between the two ends. In germline, CDR1 is MDHEN, CDR2 SYDVKM. This CDR3 has 13 amino acids. CDR3 amino acids: CASSLTRQLILHF. For the CDR3, the DNA is TGTGCCAGCAGTCTCACCCGACAGTTAATCCTCCACTTT.

This chain links TRBV6-5 with TRBJ2-5; 7 bases agree with TRBD2. Germline loops: CDR1 MNHEY, CDR2 SVGAGI. The CDR3 spans 15 residues. V was clipped by 2 bases and J by 1 base; unmatched bases: 4. The CDR3 region has the DNA TGTGCCAGCAGTTACGGGTGGGGGGGCCAAGAGACCCAGTACTTC. Its translation is CASSYGWGGQETQYF.

The gene calls are TRBV7-9 and TRBJ2-7; D perhaps matches TRBD1 (6 bases). The germline CDR1 and CDR2 sequences are SEHNR and FQNEAQ (reference sequence). The CDR3 has 14 amino acids. With 5 bases removed from V and 4 bases from J, the gap between germline ends came to 15 bases. The CDR3 region has the DNA TGTGCCAGCAGCCCGACAGGACGGGGTTACGAGCAGTACTTC. As protein: CASSPTGRGYEQYF.

This clonotype showed up just a few times. This chain uses TRBV2 with TRBJ2-5, with a tentative D call TRBD2 (6 bases). The V and J ends lost 8 bases and 7 bases respectively, with 8 bases between them. Germline V gives CDR1 SNHLY, CDR2 FYNNEI. The CDR3 consists of 10 residues. CDR3 DNA: TGTGCCAGCGGAGGGGTGACCCAGTACTTC. As protein: CASGGVTQYF.

This clonotype was picked up a small number of times. V usage is TRBV28 and J usage is TRBJ1-4; tentatively, D is TRBD1 (5 bases). The ends were cut back, 1 base at V and 0 bases at J, with 12 bases in the middle. The V gene's germline CDR1 is MDHEN and CDR2 SYDVKM. The CDR3 runs to 17 residues. CDR3 sequence reads: CASSLFGRATTNEKLFF. CDR3 in DNA: TGTGCCAGCAGTTTATTCGGCAGGGCAACAACTAATGAAAAACTGTTTTTT.

This clonotype was picked up many times. This sequence joins TRBV20-1 and TRBJ2-1; 12 positions match TRBD2. This CDR3 spans 17 amino acids. Germline V lookup: CDR1 DFQATT, CDR2 SNEGSKA (reference sequence). The ends lost 1 base at V and 2 bases at J; junction bases unmatched: 6. The CDR3 sequence is CSARVGLAGGPYNEQFF. The CDR3 DNA is TGCAGTGCTAGAGTGGGGCTAGCGGGGGGGCCCTACAATGAGCAGTTCTTC.

V usage is TRBV7-9 and J usage is TRBJ2-1; the D is unclear. This CDR3 comprises 15 residues. Germline CDR1 and CDR2: SEHNR and FQNEAQ (reference sequence). V lost 1 base and J lost 5, with 12 bases in between. The CDR3 reads CASSLVESTDNEQFF. The CDR3 nucleotides read TGTGCCAGCAGCTTAGTGGAGTCAACTGACAATGAGCAGTTCTTC.

The chain couples TRBV4-1 to TRBJ1-6; TRBD1 matches at 9 bases. There are 13 residues in the CDR3. J gave up 15 bases and V 6 bases, and 9 bases lay outside the gene matches. Per the germline V gene, CDR1 is MGHRA and CDR2 is YSYEKL. The CDR3 nucleotides read TGCGCCAGCAGGGGACAGGGCGAGCTTCTCCTCCACTTT. It encodes CASRGQGELLLHF.

Here the CDR3 DNA reads TGTGCCAGCAGTCGGGGACAGCCATATCAGCCCCAGCATTTT. As protein: CASSRGQPYQPQHF. V is TRBV27 and J is TRBJ1-5; the match to TRBD1 covers 7 bases. With V trimmed by 5 bases and J by 5 bases, 6 bases remained unmatched. The CDR3 is 14 amino acids. The germline CDR1 and CDR2 sequences are MNHEY and SMNVEV (reference sequence).

A few counts support this clonotype. The chain uses TRBV4-3 and TRBJ2-3; perhaps TRBD2 as D (5 bases). Germline V CDR1 and CDR2: LGHNA, YSLEER. V was trimmed by 2 bases and J by 2 bases, leaving 23 bases between them. This CDR3 is built from 19 residues. CDR3 nucleotides: TGCGCCAGCAGCCAACAAAACCCCAATCGGGGTGGGAACACAGATACGCAGTATTTT. Protein: CASSQQNPNRGGNTDTQYF.

The chain joins TRBV30 to TRBJ2-1; the D is unclear. CDR3 length equals 14 residues. Per germline, CDR1 GTSNPN and CDR2 SVGIG (reference sequence). V lost 1 base and J lost 8, with 15 bases in between. The CDR3 DNA follows: TGTGCCTGGAGTGAAGAAATGGGGATGTATGAGCAGTTCTTC. It encodes CAWSEEMGMYEQFF.